This record covers a single T cell receptor (beta chain). The data were obtained in a study of blood T cell repertoires in COVID-19. Study as a whole: Donors in the United States, Italy and Spain gave samples during acute or convalescent COVID-19.

The CDR3 spans 15 residues. V shed 7 bases and J 4 bases; nucleotides not matched to a gene: 12. In germline, CDR1 is LNHDA, CDR2 SQIVND (reference sequence). Data came from immunoSEQ multiplex PCR; TCRdb stores just in-frame clones and leaves some out. The sample has hundreds of thousands of clones; around 86% are singletons. This TCR was recovered from a man in his sixties who had recovered from COVID-19. The sample taken for sequencing was peripheral blood. The genes are TRBV19 and TRBJ1-2, with 7 bases identical to TRBD1. The CDR3 region is CASIPTAGGGYGYTF. DNA for the CDR3: TGTGCCAGTATACCCACTGCAGGGGGAGGCTATGGCTACACCTTC.